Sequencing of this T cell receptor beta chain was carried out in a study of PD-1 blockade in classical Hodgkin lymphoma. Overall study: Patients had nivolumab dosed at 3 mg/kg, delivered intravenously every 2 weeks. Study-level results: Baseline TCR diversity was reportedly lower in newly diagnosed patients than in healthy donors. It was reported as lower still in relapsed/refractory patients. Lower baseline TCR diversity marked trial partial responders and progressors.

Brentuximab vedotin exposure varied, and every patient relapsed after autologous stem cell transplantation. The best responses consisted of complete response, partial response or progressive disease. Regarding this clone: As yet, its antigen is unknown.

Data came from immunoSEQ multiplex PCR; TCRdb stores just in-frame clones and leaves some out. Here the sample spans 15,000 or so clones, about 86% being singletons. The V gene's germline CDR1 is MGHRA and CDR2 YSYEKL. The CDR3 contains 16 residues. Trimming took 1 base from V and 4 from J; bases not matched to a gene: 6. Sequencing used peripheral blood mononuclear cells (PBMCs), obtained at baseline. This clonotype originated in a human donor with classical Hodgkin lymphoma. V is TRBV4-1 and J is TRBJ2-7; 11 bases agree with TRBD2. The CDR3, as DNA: TGCGCCAGCAGCCAAGCTCCCATAGCGGGAGGGTACGAGCAGTACTTC. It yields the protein CASSQAPIAGGYEQYF.